The 26 T cell receptor beta chains given below trace back to one sample, sequenced in a study of technical replicates of blood from a handful of donors. The table came from immunoSEQ multiplex PCR; TCRdb's copy has only in-frame clones and leaves some out. The repertoire holds 55,000 to 75,000 clones, with approximately 95% as singletons. Sample: PBMCs. These receptors were obtained from a human donor in good health. Some clones in this sample may be carry-over from other donors' samples.

V usage is TRBV5-1 and J usage is TRBJ1-5; D might be TRBD1 (5 bases). CDR1 SGHRS and CDR2 YFSETQ come from the germline V gene. The CDR3 contains 15 residues. V gave up 0 bases and J gave up 0 bases, with 7 bases separating them. CDR3 sequence (DNA): TGCGCCAGCAGCTTGGGACAGCATAGCAATCAGCCCCAGCATTTT. This codes for CASSLGQHSNQPQHF.

V and J are TRBV7-2 and TRBJ1-4; the match to TRBD1 covers 8 bases. In germline, CDR1 is SGHTA, CDR2 FQGNSA. This CDR3 spans 15 amino acids. After removal of 3 bases from V and 7 bases from J, the junction contained 7 bases not matched to a gene. CDR3 sequence (DNA): TGTGCCAGCAGCTTCTTTTTAGGGACAGGTGAAAAACTGTTTTTT. Its protein product is CASSFFLGTGEKLFF.

The rearrangement uses TRBV28 and TRBJ2-7, with TRBD1 matching over 7 bases. The V gene end was trimmed by 3 bases and the J gene end by 1 base; junction bases not matched to a gene: 3. This CDR3 contains 14 residues. From germline, CDR1 is MDHEN and CDR2 SYDVKM. CDR3 loop: CASSFGDRSYEQYF. The CDR3 DNA is TGTGCCAGCAGTTTCGGGGACAGATCCTACGAGCAGTACTTC.

The chain combines TRBV7-6 with TRBJ2-2; weak D call: TRBD2 (5 bases). Germline V gene data show CDR1 as SGHVS and CDR2 as FNYEAQ. The CDR3 consists of 17 residues. V was pared by 1 base and J by 7 bases, with 19 bases between. As DNA, the CDR3 is TGTGCCAGCAGCTTAGTACCGGCCACCCCGGGGTTCGGGGAGCTGTTTTTT. This gives the protein CASSLVPATPGFGELFF.

This chain connects TRBV6-5 to TRBJ1-4; 9 positions agree with TRBD1. CDR3 size: 15 residues. Germline V CDR1 and CDR2: MNHEY, SVGAGI. V lost 0 bases, J lost 8 bases, and 4 bases stayed unmatched. The CDR3 DNA reads as TGTGCCAGCAGTTACTCGACGGGACAGGGAGAAAAACTGTTTTTT. Translation gives CASSYSTGQGEKLFF.

The chain employs TRBV4-1 and TRBJ1-5; 8 nucleotides align to TRBD1. There are 13 residues in the CDR3. The germline gives CDR1 MGHRA, CDR2 YSYEKL. Trimming removed 4 bases from V and 7 bases from J; junction bases left unmatched: 3. DNA of the CDR3: TGCGCCAGCAGCCCACAGGGGGGACAGCCCCAGCATTTT. Translation: CASSPQGGQPQHF.

The CDR3 sequence is CASRDRENYGYTF. The CDR3 DNA reads as TGTGCCAGCCGAGACAGGGAAAACTATGGCTACACCTTC. The chain has TRBV2 and TRBJ1-2, with 7 positions matching TRBD1. The CDR3 is made up of 13 amino acids. Germline V gene lookup returns CDR1 SNHLY and CDR2 FYNNEI. The V gene end was trimmed by 8 bases and the J gene end by 2 bases; junction bases not matched to a gene: 5.

The rearrangement joins TRBV19 to TRBJ1-3; 8 positions agree with TRBD1. V lost 3 bases, J lost 3 bases, and 4 bases stayed unmatched. The CDR3 spans 15 residues. The germline V gene has CDR1 LNHDA and CDR2 SQIVND (reference sequence). CDR3 nucleotide sequence: TGTGCCAGTAGTATGTCCAGGGGGCTTGGAAACACCATATATTTT. This translates into CASSMSRGLGNTIYF.

This chain uses TRBV11-3 with TRBJ2-1; 10 nucleotides line up with TRBD1. V was pared by 0 bases and J by 5 bases, with 4 bases of the junction left unmatched. Germline assignment: CDR1 SGHNT and CDR2 YENEEA. This CDR3 spans 16 amino acids. The CDR3 protein is CASSLEGTGVDNEQFF. DNA of the CDR3: TGTGCCAGCAGCTTAGAGGGGACAGGGGTCGACAATGAGCAGTTCTTC.

The chain uses TRBV19 and TRBJ2-1; 10 bases map to TRBD2. V shed 7 bases and J 4 bases; nucleotides not matched to a gene: 4. This CDR3 spans 14 amino acids. From germline, CDR1 is LNHDA and CDR2 SQIVND (reference sequence). In DNA, the CDR3 is TGTGCCAGTACTGAGCGGGAGGGGTACAATGAGCAGTTCTTC. Protein product: CASTEREGYNEQFF.

The chain combines TRBV5-1 with TRBJ2-7; 7 nucleotides align to TRBD1. In germline, CDR1 is SGHRS, CDR2 YFSETQ. This CDR3 region has 14 residues. V lost 4 bases, J lost 2 bases, and 6 bases stayed unmatched. This chain's CDR3 is CASSKAGTAYEQYF. The CDR3 DNA reads TGCGCCAGCAGCAAAGCCGGGACAGCCTACGAGCAGTACTTC.

The chain links TRBV30 to TRBJ2-2; D ambiguous. This CDR3 is built from 13 residues. V lost 5 bases and J 4 bases, leaving 11 bases between the germline ends. The germline CDR1 and CDR2 sequences are GTSNPN and SVGIG (reference sequence). CDR3 sequence reads: CAWGSGVTGELFF. CDR3 nucleotide sequence: TGTGCCTGGGGTTCGGGTGTCACCGGGGAGCTGTTTTTT. The full variable domain, completed using reference TRBV30 and TRBJ2-2, is SQTIHQWPATLVQPVGSPLSLECTVEGTSNPNLYWYRQAAGRGLQLLFYSVGIGQISSEVPQNLSASRPQDRQFILSSKKLLLSDSGFYLCAWGSGVTGELFFGEGSRLTVL.

The V gene is TRBV2, the J gene TRBJ2-7; TRBD2 agrees at 7 bases. V was pared by 3 bases and J by 2 bases, with 13 bases of the junction left unmatched. The germline V gene has CDR1 SNHLY and CDR2 FYNNEI. The CDR3 runs to 17 residues. The CDR3 region has the DNA TGTGCCAGCAGTGACCCCGAAAGCGGGGAGATTCCCTACGAGCAGTACTTC. Translating gives CASSDPESGEIPYEQYF.

The chain is built from TRBV2 and TRBJ2-4, with TRBD1 matching 8 bases. The germline V gene encodes CDR1 SNHLY and CDR2 FYNNEI. CDR3 size: 14 residues. Trimming took 4 bases from V and 9 from J; bases not matched to a gene: 8. CDR3 sequence reads: CASSGDRSQSIQYF. The DNA for the CDR3 is TGTGCCAGCAGTGGGGACAGGTCTCAGAGCATTCAGTACTTC. Complete variable domain (other parts from reference TRBV2 and TRBJ2-4): EPEVTQTPSHQVTQMGQEVILRCVPISNHLYFYWYRQILGQKVEFLVSFYNNEISEKSEIFDDQFSVERPDGSNFTLKIRSTKLEDSAMYFCASSGDRSQSIQYFGAGTRLSVL.

CDR3 loop: CASSFVGTDTQYF. CDR3 in DNA: TGTGCCAGCAGTTTCGTCGGCACAGATACGCAGTATTTT. This chain joins TRBV27 and TRBJ2-3, with no clear D. The CDR3 consists of 13 residues. Trimming stripped 3 bases from V and 1 base from J, with 5 bases between. Germline V lookup: CDR1 MNHEY, CDR2 SMNVEV (reference sequence).

This clone was detected once. V is TRBV30 and J is TRBJ2-7, with TRBD2 matching over 7 bases. The V and J ends lost 5 bases and 4 bases, in that order; junction bases with no gene match: 5. Germline CDR1 is GTSNPN and CDR2 is SVGIG (reference sequence). The CDR3 length is 12 residues. This CDR3 reads CAWQRDIYEQYF. CDR3 nucleotide sequence: TGTGCCTGGCAGCGGGATATATACGAGCAGTACTTC.

The rearrangement links TRBV4-1 to TRBJ2-7, with 10 bases lining up with TRBD2. Trimming took 3 bases from V and 3 from J; bases not matched to a gene: 8. Per the germline V gene, CDR1 is MGHRA and CDR2 is YSYEKL. The length of the CDR3 is 16 residues. CDR3 in DNA: TGCGCCAGCAGCCATCCCGGGACTAGCGCATTCTACGAGCAGTACTTC. This sequence encodes CASSHPGTSAFYEQYF.

This sequence joins TRBV6-1 and TRBJ1-2; D call uncertain. Germline assignment: CDR1 MNHNS and CDR2 SASEGT. The ends were cut back, 4 bases at V and 8 bases at J, with 11 bases in the middle. The CDR3 has 12 residues. CDR3 sequence (DNA): TGTGCCAGCAGTGCAGTGGCGGGAGGCTACACCTTC. As protein: CASSAVAGGYTF.

V is TRBV5-5 and J is TRBJ1-4; 9 bases map to TRBD1. CDR1 and CDR2 (germline): SGHKS, YYEKEE (reference sequence). The length of the CDR3 is 14 residues. Unmatched junction bases numbered 6, after V lost 4 bases and J lost 8 bases. CDR3 bases: TGTGCCAGCAGCACGGGACAGGGCGACGAAAAACTGTTTTTT. Residues: CASSTGQGDEKLFF.

This chain uses TRBV5-1 with TRBJ2-1; the match to TRBD2 covers 11 bases. V trimming: 4 bases; J trimming: 8 bases; junction bases outside the gene matches: 8. CDR1 and CDR2 from the germline V gene are SGHRS and YFSETQ. The CDR3 loop spans 15 amino acids. The CDR3 bases are TGCGCCAGCAGCCCCATAGCGGGAGGGGTGGATGAGCAGTTCTTC. Its translation: CASSPIAGGVDEQFF.

The rearrangement links TRBV4-2 to TRBJ1-4, with D uncertain. Germline-derived CDR1 and CDR2 are LGHNA and YNFKEQ. The CDR3 loop spans 16 amino acids. Between the trimmed V and J ends, which lost 3 bases and 4 bases, there was a span of 15 bases. CDR3 loop: CASSHSGQAINEKLFF. CDR3 nucleotides: TGTGCCAGCAGCCATTCCGGCCAGGCGATTAATGAAAAACTGTTTTTT.

The chain couples TRBV30 to TRBJ2-2, with TRBD1 as a possible D gene (5 bases). V lost 4 bases to trimming and J lost 0 bases, with 9 bases between them. This CDR3 spans 14 amino acids. CDR1 is GTSNPN and CDR2 is SVGIG in the germline V gene (reference sequence). The CDR3 DNA is TGTGCCTGGAATCGACAGTCGAACACCGGGGAGCTGTTTTTT. This gives the protein CAWNRQSNTGELFF. The full variable domain, rest sourced from reference TRBV30 and TRBJ2-2, is SQTIHQWPATLVQPVGSPLSLECTVEGTSNPNLYWYRQAAGRGLQLLFYSVGIGQISSEVPQNLSASRPQDRQFILSSKKLLLSDSGFYLCAWNRQSNTGELFFGEGSRLTVL.

This chain connects TRBV6-5 to TRBJ1-2; 7 positions agree with TRBD1. This CDR3 has 13 amino acids. With V trimmed by 5 bases and J by 4 bases, 4 bases remained unmatched. The V gene's germline CDR1 is MNHEY and CDR2 SVGAGI. The chain's CDR3 is CASSPGDSYGYTF. The CDR3 DNA is TGTGCCAGCAGTCCCGGGGACAGCTATGGCTACACCTTC.

This sequence joins TRBV14 and TRBJ2-4, with TRBD2 matching over 11 bases. Per germline, CDR1 SGHDN and CDR2 FVKESK. The V and J ends lost 1 base and 1 base, in that order; junction bases with no gene match: 6. The CDR3 is 18 residues long. As DNA, the CDR3 is TGTGCCAGCAGCCAAGGTAGCGGGAGGGCCTCGGCCAAAAACATTCAGTACTTC. This translates into CASSQGSGRASAKNIQYF.

The chain links TRBV19 to TRBJ2-3; 8 bases are shared with TRBD2. The CDR3 loop spans 15 amino acids. The junction had 10 bases not matched to a gene; V was cut back by 10 bases and J by 1 base. Germline V gene lookup returns CDR1 LNHDA and CDR2 SQIVND (reference sequence). The CDR3 DNA reads TGTGCCACCCAGCGGGGGAACCGGGGCACAGATACGCAGTATTTT. Amino acids: CATQRGNRGTDTQYF.

The chain has TRBV6-6 and TRBJ1-5; tentative D call: TRBD1 (6 bases). The germline gives CDR1 MNHNY, CDR2 SVGAGI (reference sequence). The CDR3 has 14 amino acids. Trimming cost V 2 bases and J 11 bases, with 16 bases left between them. The CDR3 loop is CASSYEVGAQAQHF. The CDR3 DNA follows: TGTGCCAGCAGTTACGAGGTGGGGGCGCAGGCCCAGCATTTT.